Reported below is one T cell receptor (beta chain). The antigen is undetermined. The data originate from a study of shared clonotypes between healthy human individuals. Notes on the study in general: All-four-donor shared clonotypes had higher generation probabilities than non-shared clonotypes did.

The junction had 19 bases not matched to a gene; V was cut back by 3 bases and J by 4 bases. This CDR3 region has 19 residues. In germline, CDR1 is SGHAT, CDR2 FQNNGV. Profiled with immunoSEQ multiplex PCR; TCRdb holds only in-frame clones, not every one. The profile shows a few hundred thousand clones, roughly 97% of them singletons. Sequenced sample: naive CD4+ T cells sorted from blood. Subset denoted: CD45RA+ positively selected. The TCR originated in a woman under 40 in good health. The V and J genes are TRBV11-2 and TRBJ1-1; TRBD1 matches 8 bases. The CDR3 loop is CASSLIATGGVLGITEAFF. For the CDR3, the DNA is TGTGCCAGCAGCTTGATCGCCACAGGGGGAGTACTTGGCATCACTGAAGCTTTCTTT. The variable domain in full, with the rest retrieved from reference TRBV11-2 and TRBJ1-1, is EAGVAQSPRYKIIEKRQSVAFWCNPISGHATLYWYQQILGQGPKLLIQFQNNGVVDDSQLPKDRFSAERLKGVDSTLKIQPAKLEDSAVYLCASSLIATGGVLGITEAFFGQGTRLTVV.